Described below is a single T cell receptor (beta chain) sequence and its context. Its antigen is unidentified. The source of the sample is a study of CXCR3-negative and CXCR3-positive naive CD8 T cells. CDR3 size: 15 residues. Germline CDR1 SGHRS, CDR2 YFSETQ. Whole-study results and caveats: Memory CD8+ cells showed much lower diversity, while both naive subsets were comparably high.

UMI-labeled TRB cDNA libraries were prepared by 5' RACE. For each CDR3 protein, TCRdb gives one entry from its re-call of the 5' RACE reads, without DNA. The sample yields roughly 48,000 distinct CDR3 sequences, of which the top ten take up over 12%. The receptor comes from a human donor in good health. Some clones in this sample may be carry-over from other donors' samples. The source material was memory CD8+ T cells from blood. This rearrangement joins TRBV5-1 to TRBJ2-3; TCRdb calls TRBD1, which cannot be checked without DNA. The CDR3 sequence: CASSLEAGGGDTQYF. Together with reference TRBV5-1 and TRBJ2-3, the CDR3 gives the full variable domain: KAGVTQTPRYLIKTRGQQVTLSCSPISGHRSVSWYQQTPGQGLQFLFEYFSETQRNKGNFPGRFSGRQFSNSRSEMNVSTLELGDSALYLCASSLEAGGGDTQYFGPGTRLTVL.